A selection of T cell receptor beta chains follows, all from one sample in a study of neoadjuvant anti-PD-1 for oral cavity cancer. Sequencing was performed with immunoSEQ multiplex PCR; in TCRdb, only in-frame clones are kept and a portion is missing. The sample lists 55,000 to 75,000 clones, about nine tenths seen once, with 2.5% to 3% in the top ten. This material consisted of PBMCs, taken after nivolumab (anti-PD-1) treatment. These receptors all come from a person between 40 and 79 years old with oral cavity squamous cell carcinoma. The CDR3 runs from the conserved cysteine through the conserved F or W. D genes are given only for firm matches. For some rows the clone size is stated as once, few or many, or as a class when expanded; others skip it.

V gene	clone size	J gene	D gene	CDR3 DNA	CDR3 protein
TRBV7-9	-	TRBJ1-4	-	TGTGCCAGCAGCCCAGGGAACACTAATGAAAAACTGTTTTTT	CASSPGNTNEKLFF
TRBV9	-	TRBJ1-2	TRBD1	TGTGCCAGCAGCATAAGACAGGGGGATGGCTATGGCTACACCTTC	CASSIRQGDGYGYTF
TRBV30	few	TRBJ1-2	-	TGTGCCTGGAGTGTAGCTACTGGGGCAAGCTACACCTTC	CAWSVATGASYTF
TRBV5-1	-	TRBJ1-2	TRBD1	TGCGCCAGCAGCATAGGGACAGGGGTCATAAACTATGGCTACACCTTC	CASSIGTGVINYGYTF
TRBV25-1	-	TRBJ2-1	-	TGTGCCAGCAGCTCCCCCGGCACAGGAACATTTGAGCAGTTCTTC	CASSSPGTGTFEQFF
TRBV19	-	TRBJ1-1	-	TGTGCCAGTAGCGGCCAGGGTTTCGAAGCTTTCTTT	CASSGQGFEAFF
TRBV11-2	-	TRBJ2-7	-	TGTGCCAGCAGCTTAACCGCGAGTGGCACAGGGAACCACGAGCAGTACTTC	CASSLTASGTGNHEQYF
TRBV5-6	-	TRBJ1-1	TRBD1	TGTGCCAGCAGCTGGGACAGCGTGAACACTGAAGCTTTCTTT	CASSWDSVNTEAFF
TRBV7-9	-	TRBJ2-7	TRBD1	TGTGCCAGCAGCTTAGTCTCCGGGACAGGGTTCTACGAGCAGTACTTC	CASSLVSGTGFYEQYF
TRBV5-6	-	TRBJ1-5	-	TGTGCCAGCAGCACTTTCGGGTTTTGGCAGCCCCAGCATTTT	CASSTFGFWQPQHF
TRBV9	few	TRBJ2-1	-	TGTGCCAGCAGCGTAGGCCAGGGGACCTACAATGAGCAGTTCTTC	CASSVGQGTYNEQFF
TRBV5-4	-	TRBJ2-7	TRBD1	TGTGCCAGCAGCTGGGACAGTTCAGACGAGCAGTACTTC	CASSWDSSDEQYF
TRBV2	-	TRBJ2-1	-	TGTGCCAGTGTACTAGGCGGGGCGTTCAAGAATGAGCAGTTCTTC	CASVLGGAFKNEQFF
TRBV4-1	-	TRBJ2-1	TRBD2	TGCGCCAGCAGCCTGACTAGCGGGAACAATGAGCAGTTCTTC	CASSLTSGNNEQFF